The source of this T cell receptor (beta chain) is a study of blood T cell repertoires in COVID-19. Study overall: T cells, B-cell-depleted T cells, or PBMCs provided the cDNA or gDNA that served as material.

Trimming took off 3 bases at V and 3 bases at J, with 14 bases between the two ends. The CDR3 length is 16 residues. CDR1 and CDR2 (germline): LNHDA, SQIVND (reference sequence). Per the original data handling: Cell counts per sample came from amplifying reference gene primers. Profiling relied on immunoSEQ multiplex PCR, and the TCRdb table lists in-frame clones only, not all of them. That table supplies the V and J calls and clone size; D and trimming were determined from the DNA. The table shows roughly 200,000 clones, with more than 75% occurring only once. The receptor was derived from an elderly woman with acute or convalescent COVID-19. The chain carries TRBV19 and TRBJ1-4, with D perhaps TRBD1 (6 bases). Sequences were obtained from peripheral blood. CDR3 in amino acids: CASSIVGAGPNEKLFF. The CDR3 nucleotides are TGTGCCAGTAGTATCGTGGGGGCAGGCCCTAATGAAAAACTGTTTTTT.